This T cell receptor beta chain was obtained from a study of T-cell memory formation after mild COVID-19. Looking at the study overall: Clustering of TCRs was largely donor specific.

cDNA libraries for TCR alpha and TCR beta, carrying sample barcodes and UMIs, came from 5'RACE with constant-segment primers. Using its own MiXCR run on the 5' RACE reads, TCRdb lists one record per CDR3 protein. The sample lists around 420,000 distinct CDR3 sequences; 20% to 25% were seen once. In the case of this clonotype: Its antigen is currently unknown.

Overall study findings and caveats: The CD4+ clones that contracted clustered mainly within CM and EM, and the CD8+ clones concentrated in EMRA. What remained unconfirmed was the SARS-CoV-2 specificity of second-wave clones peaking on day 37.

V was pared by 0 bases and J by 7 bases, with 15 bases between. Germline values: CDR1 SGHDN, CDR2 FVKESK. The CDR3 consists of 16 residues. The clonotype was recovered from an adult woman who had mild COVID-19 (a few samples of this study predate the infection). Cell type and time point are not known. The chain joins TRBV14 to TRBJ1-4; tentatively, D is TRBD1 (5 bases). Sample: PBMCs or a T cell subset sorted from them (not recorded which). The CDR3 DNA reads TGTGCCAGCAGCCAAGATTTAAGGGGACGGGGTGAAAAACTGTTTTTT. Its translation is CASSQDLRGRGEKLFF.